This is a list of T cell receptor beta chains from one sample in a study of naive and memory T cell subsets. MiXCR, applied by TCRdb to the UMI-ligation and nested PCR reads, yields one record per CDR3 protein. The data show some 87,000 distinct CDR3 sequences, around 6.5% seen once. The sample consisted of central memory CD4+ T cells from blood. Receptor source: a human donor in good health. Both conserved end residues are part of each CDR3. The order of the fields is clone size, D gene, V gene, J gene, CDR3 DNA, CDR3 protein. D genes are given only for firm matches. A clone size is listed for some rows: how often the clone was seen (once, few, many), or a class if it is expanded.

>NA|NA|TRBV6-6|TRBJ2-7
TGTGCCAGCAGTTCAAAATACGAGCAGTACTTC
CASSSKYEQYF
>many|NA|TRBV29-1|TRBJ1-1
TGCAGCGTTGGTGGGGGGGCGGAAGCTTTCTTT
CSVGGGAEAFF
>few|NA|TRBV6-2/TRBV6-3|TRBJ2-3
TGTGCCACCCTTCGGTCGGCGGGAAAGCAAGCAGATACGCAGTATTTT
CATLRSAGKQADTQYF
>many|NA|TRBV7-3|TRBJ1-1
TGTGCCAGCAGCTTTAGGTCGGACACTGAAGCTTTCTTT
CASSFRSDTEAFF
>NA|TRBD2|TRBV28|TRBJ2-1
TGTGCCAGCAGTCCTCGGACTAGCGGGGGTTCTTCCTACAATGAGCAGTTCTTC
CASSPRTSGGSSYNEQFF
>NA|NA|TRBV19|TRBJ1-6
TGTGCCAAGGCGAGGCGCCCTAATTCACCCCTCCACTTT
CAKARRPNSPLHF
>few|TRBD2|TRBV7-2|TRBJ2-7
TGTGCCAGCAGCTCCCAAGCGGGGTCCTACGAGCAGTACTTC
CASSSQAGSYEQYF
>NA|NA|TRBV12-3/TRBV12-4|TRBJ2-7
TGTGCCAGCAGGAAGGGACACAGCTCCTACGAGCAGTACTTC
CASRKGHSSYEQYF
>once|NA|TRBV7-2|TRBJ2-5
TGTGCCAGCAGCTTAGCGGGACTGGAAGAGACCCAGTACTTC
CASSLAGLEETQYF
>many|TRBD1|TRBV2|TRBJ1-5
TGTGCCAGCACTGGGACAGGGGGTCATCAGCCCCAGCATTTT
CASTGTGGHQPQHF
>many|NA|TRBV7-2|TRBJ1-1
TGTGCCAGCAGCTTAACAGGAACTGGCGCTGAAGCTTTCTTT
CASSLTGTGAEAFF
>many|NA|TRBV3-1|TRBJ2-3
TGTGCCAGCAGCCATGGCTCCCTTACCACAGATACGCAGTATTTT
CASSHGSLTTDTQYF
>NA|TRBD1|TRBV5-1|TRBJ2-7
TGCGCCAGCAGACGAAATCAGGGGGCAGCCTACGAGCAGTACTTC
CASRRNQGAAYEQYF
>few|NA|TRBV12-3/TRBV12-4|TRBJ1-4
TGTGCCAGCAGTTTATCGTCAGTTGAGAATGAAAAACTGTTTTTT
CASSLSSVENEKLFF
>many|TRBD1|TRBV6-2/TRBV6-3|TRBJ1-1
TGTGTCAGCAGGAGGGGACAGGGGAACACTGAAGCTTTCTTT
CVSRRGQGNTEAFF
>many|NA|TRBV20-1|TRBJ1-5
TGCAGTGCTAGTTTAAGTAGCAATCAGCCCCAGCATTTT
CSASLSSNQPQHF
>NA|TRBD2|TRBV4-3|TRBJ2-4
TGCGCCAGCAGCCAAGATATAGCGGGAGGGCCGGGAAACATTCAGTACTTC
CASSQDIAGGPGNIQYF
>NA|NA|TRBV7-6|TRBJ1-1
TGTGCCAGCAGTCCAGCCAGACGGTTGAACACTGAAGCTTTCTTT
CASSPARRLNTEAFF
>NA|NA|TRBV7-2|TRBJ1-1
TGTGCCAGCAGCTTCGGTGACGGGGCTGAAGCTTTCTTT
CASSFGDGAEAFF
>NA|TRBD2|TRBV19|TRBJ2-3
TGTGCCAGTAGTATAGGGCTCCTAGCGGGAGGGCCAGATACGCAGTATTTT
CASSIGLLAGGPDTQYF
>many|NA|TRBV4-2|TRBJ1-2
TGTGCCAGCAGCCAAGAGGGTGGGTTAGGGGCGCGACGCTATGGCTACACCTTC
CASSQEGGLGARRYGYTF
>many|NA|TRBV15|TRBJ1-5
TGTGCCACCAGCAGAGGCGGGACGGGGAGCAATCAGCCCCAGCATTTT
CATSRGGTGSNQPQHF